The 16 T cell receptor beta chains below were found in one sample sequenced in a study of pediatric ulcerative colitis. The table came from immunoSEQ multiplex PCR; TCRdb's copy has only in-frame clones and leaves some out. The table records about 64,000 clones, roughly nine tenths of them present only once. Specimen: blood. All receptors derive from a boy aged 10-17 years with severe ulcerative colitis.

This chain links TRBV10-2 with TRBJ2-7, with 9 nucleotides matching TRBD2. The CDR3 contains 13 residues. The germline CDR1 and CDR2 sequences are WSHSY and SAAADI. The V segment lost 9 bases and the J segment 2 bases; nucleotides outside the gene matches: 5. CDR3 bases: TGCGCCAGTATTGGCGGGAGGGCCTACGAGCAGTACTTC. Its translation is CASIGGRAYEQYF.

The chain joins TRBV27 to TRBJ2-1, with 14 bases lining up with TRBD2. Per the germline V gene, CDR1 is MNHEY and CDR2 is SMNVEV (reference sequence). Unmatched junction bases numbered 5, after V lost 5 bases and J lost 8 bases. The CDR3 length is 15 residues. CDR3: CASSGLAGGEDEQFF. In DNA, the CDR3 is TGTGCCAGCAGTGGACTAGCGGGAGGTGAGGATGAGCAGTTCTTC.

The genes are TRBV6-5 and TRBJ1-2, with D hard to call. The CDR3 has 14 amino acids. Per the germline V gene, CDR1 is MNHEY and CDR2 is SVGAGI. V lost 2 bases and J lost 8, with 15 bases in between. DNA of the CDR3: TGTGCCAGCAGTTACAGTTGGGCAGGATCCGGCTACACCTTC. It translates to CASSYSWAGSGYTF.

On this clone itself: The junction departs from germline at one end; a sequencing error may be responsible. V gene TRBV7-7 combines with J gene TRBJ2-4, with TRBD2 matching over 7 bases. Germline V CDR1 and CDR2: SSHAT, FNYEAQ (reference sequence). This CDR3 is built from 19 residues. This CDR3 is CASSLKSATSELAKNIQYF. In nucleotides, the CDR3 is TGTGCTAGCAGCTTAAAATCCGCTACTAGCGAACTAGCCAAAAACATTCAGTACTTC.

The chain joins TRBV27 to TRBJ2-3; 8 bases align to TRBD2. This CDR3 comprises 19 residues. The germline gives CDR1 MNHEY, CDR2 SMNVEV (reference sequence). J was trimmed by 0 bases and V by 5 bases; bases with no gene match: 16. The CDR3 bases are TGTGCCAGCAGTCCCCTTAGGCTTGGTCGGGAGGGAAGCACAGATACGCAGTATTTT. Translated, it gives CASSPLRLGREGSTDTQYF.

The rearrangement uses TRBV4-1 and TRBJ1-1, with 7 nucleotides matching TRBD1. The CDR3 length is 15 residues. The germline CDR1 and CDR2 sequences are MGHRA and YSYEKL. J lost 7 bases, V lost 4 bases, and 12 bases had no gene match. The CDR3 DNA follows: TGCGCCAGCAGCCTGGGCCCGGGGGGACAGATTGAAGCTTTCTTT. Translated: CASSLGPGGQIEAFF.

The chain has TRBV5-1 and TRBJ2-5; 10 bases fit TRBD2. The length of the CDR3 is 16 residues. Trimming removed 3 bases from V and 1 base from J; junction bases left unmatched: 6. The germline V gene has CDR1 SGHRS and CDR2 YFSETQ. CDR3: CASSSPGTSVQETQYF. The CDR3 coding sequence is TGCGCCAGCAGCTCACCCGGGACTAGCGTCCAAGAGACCCAGTACTTC.

In its sample, this clone was seen a few times. The chain is built from TRBV16 and TRBJ1-2; D unclear. This CDR3 region has 11 residues. V was trimmed by 4 bases and J by 8 bases, leaving 8 bases between them. The V gene's germline CDR1 is KGHSY and CDR2 FQNENV. CDR3 nucleotide sequence: TGTGCCAGCAGCCTAAGTTTGGGCTACACCTTC. As protein: CASSLSLGYTF.

The rearrangement links TRBV2 to TRBJ2-3; D is unclear. CDR3 size: 14 residues. The V gene's germline CDR1 is SNHLY and CDR2 FYNNEI. V shed 3 bases and J shed 2 bases, with 9 bases lying between them. This chain's CDR3 is CASSDHSNTDTQYF. The CDR3 DNA follows: TGTGCCAGCAGTGATCACTCTAACACAGATACGCAGTATTTT.

CDR3 DNA sequence: TGTGCCAGCAGTCCCTTCCAATTAGATACGCAGTATTTT. It is translated as CASSPFQLDTQYF. The V gene is TRBV27, the J gene TRBJ2-3, with D uncertain. Trimming took off 5 bases at V and 5 bases at J, with 11 bases between the two ends. Per the germline V gene, CDR1 is MNHEY and CDR2 is SMNVEV (reference sequence). The CDR3 extends over 13 amino acids.

This clone appeared once. This chain joins TRBV2 and TRBJ2-2; no clear D. CDR3 length equals 11 residues. Germline CDR1 is SNHLY and CDR2 is FYNNEI. V lost 5 bases and J lost 7, with 5 bases in between. DNA of the CDR3: TGTGCCAGCAGTAGGGTCGGGGAGCTGTTTTTT. Protein product: CASSRVGELFF.

This chain connects TRBV4-3 to TRBJ1-1, with D perhaps matching TRBD1 (6 bases). CDR1 is LGHNA, CDR2 YSLEER, per germline. Trimming removed 1 base from V and 5 bases from J, with 11 bases in between. The CDR3 has 14 amino acids. CDR3 sequence reads: CASSQGYRVTEAFF. CDR3 DNA: TGCGCCAGCAGCCAAGGTTACAGGGTGACTGAAGCTTTCTTT.

The J gene is TRBJ1-2, the V gene TRBV6-1; TRBD1 matches at 8 bases. Germline CDR1 reads MNHNS; CDR2 reads SASEGT. The CDR3 runs 12 residues. V was pared by 4 bases and J by 8 bases, with 3 bases of the junction left unmatched. In DNA form, the CDR3 reads TGTGCCAGCAGTGCCCAGGGGGCGGGCTACACCTTC. This gives the protein CASSAQGAGYTF.

This chain uses TRBV5-1 with TRBJ2-7, with D unresolved. Germline V gene lookup returns CDR1 SGHRS and CDR2 YFSETQ. Trimming took off 3 bases at V and 4 bases at J, with 11 bases between the two ends. The CDR3 is 13 amino acids. The DNA of the CDR3 is TGCGCCAGCAGCTCCGGACCGTCTTACGAGCAGTACTTC. Protein: CASSSGPSYEQYF.

The chain links TRBV9 to TRBJ2-3; 8 positions match TRBD2. Germline V lookup: CDR1 SGDLS, CDR2 YYNGEE. The V and J ends lost 3 bases and 7 bases, in that order; junction bases with no gene match: 10. The CDR3 is 15 residues long. DNA for the CDR3: TGTGCCAGCAGCGCAGACGCACTAGCGGCCTATACGCAGTATTTT. It specifies CASSADALAAYTQYF.

Worth noting for this clone: The same CDR3 also results from other DNA sequences found in this sample. This chain uses TRBV4-3 with TRBJ2-2, with a weak D call TRBD1 (6 bases). The germline CDR1 and CDR2 sequences are LGHNA and YSLEER. Deletions cut 4 bases from V and 7 bases from J, with 10 bases between. This CDR3 has 13 residues. Written as DNA, the CDR3 is TGCGCCAGCAGCCGGGGGCAGGGCGGGGAGCTGTTTTTT. Protein product: CASSRGQGGELFF.